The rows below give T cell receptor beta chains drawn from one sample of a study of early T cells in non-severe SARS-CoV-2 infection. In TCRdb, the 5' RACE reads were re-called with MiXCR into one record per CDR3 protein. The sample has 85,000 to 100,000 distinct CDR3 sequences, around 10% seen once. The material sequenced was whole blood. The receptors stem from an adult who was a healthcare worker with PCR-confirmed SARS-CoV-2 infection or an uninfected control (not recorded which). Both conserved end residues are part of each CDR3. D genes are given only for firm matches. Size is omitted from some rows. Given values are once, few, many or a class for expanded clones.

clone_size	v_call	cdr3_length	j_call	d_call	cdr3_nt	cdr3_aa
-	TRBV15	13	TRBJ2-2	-	TGTGCCACCAGCCCCCGGACAGCCGGGGAGCTGTTTTTT	CATSPRTAGELFF
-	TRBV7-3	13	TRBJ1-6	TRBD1	TGTGCCAGCAGCCGCGACAGGGGCCTACCCCTCCACTTT	CASSRDRGLPLHF
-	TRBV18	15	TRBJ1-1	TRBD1	TGTGCCAGCCCACCAGGGACAGGGGGATTCACTGAAGCTTTCTTT	CASPPGTGGFTEAFF
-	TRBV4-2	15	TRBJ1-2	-	TGTGCCAGCAGCCAAGACAGCGCCAAAAACTATGGCTACACCTTC	CASSQDSAKNYGYTF
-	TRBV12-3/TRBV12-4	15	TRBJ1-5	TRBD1	TGTGCCAGCAGCCCGGACAGGCTTAGCAATCAGCCCCAGCATTTT	CASSPDRLSNQPQHF
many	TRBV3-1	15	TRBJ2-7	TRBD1	TGTGCCAGCAGCCAAGAAGGACAGGGGAGCTACGAGCAGTACTTC	CASSQEGQGSYEQYF
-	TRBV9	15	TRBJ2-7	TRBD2	TGTGCCAGCAGCGTGGGAGCGGGGGATTCCTACGAGCAGTACTTC	CASSVGAGDSYEQYF
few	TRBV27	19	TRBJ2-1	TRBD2	TGTGCCAGCAGTCCACCCCCTAGCGGGAGACGGGGGCCTAGTAATGAGCAGTTCTTC	CASSPPPSGRRGPSNEQFF
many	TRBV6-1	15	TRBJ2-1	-	TGTGCCAGCACCCCAAGGGGCGGCTACTACAATGAGCAGTTCTTC	CASTPRGGYYNEQFF
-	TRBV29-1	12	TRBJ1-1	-	TGCAGCGTTGAGGGTAAGAACACTGAAGCTTTCTTT	CSVEGKNTEAFF
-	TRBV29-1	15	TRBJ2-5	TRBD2	TGCAGCGTCGTGGGACTAGCGGGTCCGCGAGAGACCCAGTACTTC	CSVVGLAGPRETQYF